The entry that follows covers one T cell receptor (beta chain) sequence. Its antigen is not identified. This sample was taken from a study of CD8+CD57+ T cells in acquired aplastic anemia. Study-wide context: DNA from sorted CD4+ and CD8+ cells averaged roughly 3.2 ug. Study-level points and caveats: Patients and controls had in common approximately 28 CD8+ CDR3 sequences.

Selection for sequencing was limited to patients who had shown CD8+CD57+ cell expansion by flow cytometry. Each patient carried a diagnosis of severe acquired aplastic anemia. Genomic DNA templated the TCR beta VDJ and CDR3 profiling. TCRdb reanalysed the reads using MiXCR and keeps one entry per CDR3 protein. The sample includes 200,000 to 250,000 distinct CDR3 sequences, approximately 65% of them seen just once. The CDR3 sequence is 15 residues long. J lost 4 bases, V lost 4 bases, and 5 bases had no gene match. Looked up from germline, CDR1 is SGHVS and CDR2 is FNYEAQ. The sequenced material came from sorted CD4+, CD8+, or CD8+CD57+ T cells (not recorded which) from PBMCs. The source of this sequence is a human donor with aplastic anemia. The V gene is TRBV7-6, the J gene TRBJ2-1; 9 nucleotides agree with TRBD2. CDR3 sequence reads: CASSSPSGAYNEQFF. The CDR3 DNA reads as TGTGCCAGCAGCTCTCCTAGCGGGGCATACAATGAGCAGTTCTTC.